The 25 T cell receptor beta chains presented below share a single source sample, sequenced in a study of OX40 agonist ivuxolimab in advanced cancers. Preparation of the library involved the immunoSEQ multiplex PCR assay. Held by TCRdb, this immuneACCESS table contains in-frame sequences only and omits some clones. Under half of the omission traces to an unresolved V gene where checked; the cause of the rest is unknown. The sample contains over 55,000 clones, just under 95% of them found a single time. Around 14% of the sample comes from the top ten. The sample was CD4+ or CD8+ T cells sorted from blood, taken in a trial of the OX40 agonist ivuxolimab. The receptor set was obtained from an adult with an advanced solid tumor such as melanoma, head and neck, liver or kidney cancer.

This clone was seen only once. V gene TRBV10-3 combines with J gene TRBJ2-7, with 7 nucleotides matching TRBD1. This CDR3 is built from 12 residues. V lost 7 bases, J lost 2 bases, and 2 bases stayed unmatched. Germline-derived CDR1 and CDR2 are ENHRY and SYGVKD. The CDR3 protein is CAIMDRTYEQYF. Here the CDR3 DNA reads TGTGCCATCATGGACAGGACCTACGAGCAGTACTTC.

This sequence joins TRBV5-6 and TRBJ1-3; 8 bases are shared with TRBD1. The CDR3 covers 17 residues. The germline gives CDR1 SGHDT, CDR2 YYEEEE. The J segment lost 0 bases and the V segment lost 2 bases, leaving 7 bases of the junction unmatched. CDR3 sequence (DNA): TGTGCCAGCAGCTTCGACAGGGGTCCCAACTCTGGAAACACCATATATTTT. It is translated as CASSFDRGPNSGNTIYF. The whole variable domain, remainder taken from reference TRBV5-6 and TRBJ1-3, is DAGVTQSPTHLIKTRGQQVTLRCSPKSGHDTVSWYQQALGQGPQFIFQYYEEEERQRGNFPDRFSGHQFPNYSSELNVNALLLGDSALYLCASSFDRGPNSGNTIYFGEGSWLTVV.

A word on this clone: The sample contains more than one DNA sequence encoding this CDR3. V is TRBV18 and J is TRBJ2-7; D possibly corresponds to TRBD1 (6 bases). The CDR3 has 17 amino acids. V lost 3 bases and J 3 bases, leaving 21 bases between the germline ends. Germline CDR1 reads KGHSH; CDR2 reads LQKENI. Here the CDR3 DNA reads TGTGCCAGCTCACCGCCCAATCTTGTAGGGGGTGGCTACGAGCAGTACTTC. The encoded protein is CASSPPNLVGGGYEQYF.

This clone was seen a single time. The J gene is TRBJ2-7, the V gene TRBV28; the match to TRBD1 covers 11 bases. The CDR3 runs to 15 residues. V was clipped by 6 bases and J by 4 bases; unmatched bases: 8. CDR1 MDHEN and CDR2 SYDVKM come from the germline V gene. CDR3 DNA: TGTGCCAGCAGGCTGACCGGGACAGGGGGTTACGAGCAGTACTTC. This gives the protein CASRLTGTGGYEQYF.

This clone was picked up one time. The chain carries TRBV5-5 and TRBJ1-3; possibly TRBD1 for D (5 bases). Germline V lookup: CDR1 SGHKS, CDR2 YYEKEE (reference sequence). The CDR3 runs 15 residues. The V and J ends lost 4 bases and 0 bases respectively, with 11 bases between them. CDR3 in amino acids: CASSALTGSGNTIYF. For the CDR3, the DNA is TGTGCCAGCAGCGCATTAACAGGCTCTGGAAACACCATATATTTT.

The rearrangement links TRBV15 to TRBJ1-1; D unclear. The ends were cut back, 0 bases at V and 5 bases at J, with 7 bases in the middle. The CDR3 is 13 residues long. Per germline, CDR1 LNHNV and CDR2 YYDKDF (reference sequence). The CDR3 DNA reads TGTGCCACCAGCAGAGATTGGAGGACTGAAGCTTTCTTT. Protein sequence: CATSRDWRTEAFF.

V and J are TRBV6-5 and TRBJ2-7; 8 bases align to TRBD2. After removal of 5 bases from V and 4 bases from J, the junction contained 4 bases not matched to a gene. Per germline, CDR1 MNHEY and CDR2 SVGAGI. The CDR3 covers 13 residues. The CDR3 protein is CASSVSGGYEQYF. CDR3 nucleotide sequence: TGTGCCAGCAGTGTCAGCGGGGGTTACGAGCAGTACTTC.

The table lists this clone with a count of one. The chain employs TRBV18 and TRBJ1-3; D not certain. In germline, CDR1 is KGHSH, CDR2 LQKENI. The V gene lost 5 bases and the J gene lost 0 bases, with 32 bases spanning the gap. The CDR3 totals 22 residues. The CDR3 sequence: CASSSYLRGADYKTPSGNTIYF. CDR3 nucleotide sequence: TGTGCCAGCTCATCCTACCTAAGAGGAGCCGACTACAAAACTCCCTCTGGAAACACCATATATTTT.

This clone showed up just a few times. The rearrangement joins TRBV18 to TRBJ1-4; D is undetermined. CDR1 and CDR2 from the germline V gene are KGHSH and LQKENI. This CDR3 is 13 amino acids long. V dropped 2 bases and J dropped 8 bases, with 9 bases sitting between them. The CDR3 coding sequence is TGTGCCAGCTCACCAGAGCGTTACGAAAAACTGTTTTTT. It specifies CASSPERYEKLFF.

This clone has a single count. The chain is built from TRBV27 and TRBJ2-5; 12 bases are a match to TRBD2. The CDR3 spans 14 residues. J gave up 4 bases and V 5 bases, and 2 bases lay outside the gene matches. Germline loops: CDR1 MNHEY, CDR2 SMNVEV (reference sequence). Here the CDR3 DNA reads TGTGCCAGCAGTCTAGCGGGGGGGCCAGAGACCCAGTACTTC. Its translation: CASSLAGGPETQYF.

CDR3 sequence reads: CASRAQGSAYGYTF. The DNA of the CDR3 is TGTGCCAGCAGGGCTCAGGGTTCTGCCTATGGCTACACCTTC. The chain uses TRBV6-4 and TRBJ1-2, with D perhaps matching TRBD1 (5 bases). The CDR3 is made up of 14 amino acids. Germline V gene lookup returns CDR1 MRHNA and CDR2 SNTAGT. The V and J ends lost 6 bases and 4 bases respectively, with 15 bases between them.

V usage is TRBV11-2 and J usage is TRBJ2-7, with 7 bases that match TRBD1. CDR1 and CDR2 from the germline V gene are SGHAT and FQNNGV. With 0 bases clipped from V and 6 bases from J, the junction kept 8 bases outside the gene matches. The CDR3 is made up of 15 amino acids. The CDR3 spells CASSLDPRQGGEQYF. Written as DNA, the CDR3 is TGTGCCAGCAGCTTAGATCCGAGACAGGGTGGCGAGCAGTACTTC.

J is TRBJ2-3 and V is TRBV4-1, with 7 positions matching TRBD2. Trimming at V came to 2 bases and at J to 3 bases, leaving 5 bases not matched to a gene. The CDR3 loop spans 15 amino acids. The germline V gene encodes CDR1 MGHRA and CDR2 YSYEKL. The CDR3 here is CASSQQRGVTDTQYF. CDR3 DNA sequence: TGCGCCAGCAGCCAACAACGGGGGGTGACAGATACGCAGTATTTT.

The chain couples TRBV13 to TRBJ2-7; a possible D gene is TRBD2 (7 bases). Germline V CDR1 and CDR2: PRHDT, FYEKMQ (reference sequence). V gave up 1 base and J gave up 5 bases, with 15 bases separating them. The CDR3 has 15 residues. CDR3 sequence reads: CASSLVRGAQDEQYF. The DNA of the CDR3 is TGTGCCAGCAGCTTAGTTCGGGGGGCACAGGACGAGCAGTACTTC.

The rearrangement uses TRBV13 and TRBJ2-1; possible D gene TRBD2, 6 bases. The CDR3 is 16 residues long. V was pared by 2 bases and J by 2 bases, with 13 bases between. The germline V gene has CDR1 PRHDT and CDR2 FYEKMQ (reference sequence). CDR3 loop: CASSLTRDFAYNEQFF. The DNA for the CDR3 is TGTGCCAGCAGCTTAACCCGGGACTTCGCCTACAATGAGCAGTTCTTC.

The chain uses TRBV5-1 and TRBJ2-1, with D unresolved. The V end was cut by 2 bases, the J end by 2 bases, with 8 bases between. This CDR3 has 14 residues. Germline V lookup: CDR1 SGHRS, CDR2 YFSETQ. DNA of the CDR3: TGCGCCAGCAGCTTTGAGTTTCCCTACAATGAGCAGTTCTTC. It encodes CASSFEFPYNEQFF.

This chain uses TRBV4-1 with TRBJ2-5; D may correspond to TRBD1 or TRBD2 (5 bases each). The J call may be wrong; the DNA end is better matched by TRBJ2-7. The germline V gene encodes CDR1 MGHRA and CDR2 YSYEKL. The CDR3 length is 16 residues. The CDR3, as DNA: TGCGCCAGCAGCCAGGAAGGGGAGACAAACATTTACGAGCAGTACTTC. It specifies CASSQEGETNIYEQYF.

V gene TRBV7-6 combines with J gene TRBJ2-1; D is possibly TRBD2 (5 bases). Germline lookup yields CDR1 SGHVS and CDR2 FNYEAQ. The CDR3 covers 15 residues. Between the trimmed V and J ends, which lost 5 bases and 5 bases, there was a span of 16 bases. The CDR3 loop reads CASSERGGPHNEQFF. The CDR3 DNA sequence: TGTGCCAGCAGCGAGCGCGGCGGGCCCCACAATGAGCAGTTCTTC. Combining the CDR3 with reference TRBV7-6 and TRBJ2-1 gives the whole variable domain GAGVSQSPRYKVTKRGQDVALRCDPISGHVSLYWYRQALGQGPEFLTYFNYEAQQDKSGLPNDRFSAERPEGSISTLTIQRTEQRDSAMYRCASSERGGPHNEQFFGPGTRLTVL.

The CDR3 DNA is TGCGCCAGCAGCTTAGGGCAGCGGGGGGGCGGAGAGACCCAGTACTTC. Residues: CASSLGQRGGGETQYF. The chain uses TRBV4-1 and TRBJ2-5; 10 bases align to TRBD2. CDR1 MGHRA and CDR2 YSYEKL come from the germline V gene. J lost 4 bases, V lost 5 bases, and 10 bases had no gene match. The CDR3 has 16 residues.

This chain links TRBV6-1 with TRBJ2-7, with 7 bases fitting TRBD1. With 8 bases clipped from V and 0 bases from J, the junction kept 7 bases outside the gene matches. Germline lookup yields CDR1 MNHNS and CDR2 SASEGT. CDR3 length: 14 amino acids. CDR3 sequence reads: CASEWDSSSYEQYF. The CDR3 DNA is TGTGCCAGCGAATGGGACAGTAGCTCCTACGAGCAGTACTTC.

The chain links TRBV6-5 to TRBJ1-2; D possibly corresponds to TRBD1 (6 bases). V dropped 8 bases and J dropped 6 bases, with 22 bases sitting between them. Germline CDR1 and CDR2: MNHEY and SVGAGI. This CDR3 region has 15 residues. As DNA, the CDR3 is TGTGCCAGCCTCGGAGGGGGGCTGTCGGCGGATGGCTACACCTTC. This gives the protein CASLGGGLSADGYTF.

The chain recombines TRBV7-6 with TRBJ2-7, with D uncertain. V lost 1 base and J lost 5, with 6 bases in between. Germline V gene data show CDR1 as SGHVS and CDR2 as FNYEAQ. The CDR3 covers 12 residues. The CDR3 bases are TGTGCCAGCAGCTTAGTACAAGACGAGCAGTACTTC. Its translation is CASSLVQDEQYF.

This sequence joins TRBV7-2 and TRBJ2-2; the match to TRBD2 covers 9 bases. Losses at the gene ends were 4 bases for V and 6 bases for J; bases not matched to a gene: 15. The germline gives CDR1 SGHTA, CDR2 FQGNSA. The CDR3 runs to 18 residues. The CDR3, as DNA: TGTGCCAGCAGCTCACCTATGTGGACTAGCGACCGATCCGGGGAGCTGTTTTTT. It yields the protein CASSSPMWTSDRSGELFF.

The CDR3 DNA reads as TGTGCCAGCAGCTACCGACAGGGGTGGAATGAGCAGTTCTTC. Its translation is CASSYRQGWNEQFF. The gene calls are TRBV13 and TRBJ2-1, with 8 bases lining up with TRBD1. J lost 7 bases, V lost 4 bases, and 6 bases had no gene match. Germline V gives CDR1 PRHDT, CDR2 FYEKMQ (reference sequence). There are 14 residues in the CDR3.

The rearrangement links TRBV7-9 to TRBJ1-6; 9 bases are shared with TRBD1. The V gene's germline CDR1 is SEHNR and CDR2 FQNEAQ (reference sequence). After removal of 4 bases from V and 6 bases from J, the junction contained 4 bases not matched to a gene. The CDR3 runs 15 residues. CDR3 region: CASSSRQGGNSPLHF. The DNA of the CDR3 is TGTGCCAGCAGCTCCCGACAGGGGGGTAATTCACCCCTCCACTTT.